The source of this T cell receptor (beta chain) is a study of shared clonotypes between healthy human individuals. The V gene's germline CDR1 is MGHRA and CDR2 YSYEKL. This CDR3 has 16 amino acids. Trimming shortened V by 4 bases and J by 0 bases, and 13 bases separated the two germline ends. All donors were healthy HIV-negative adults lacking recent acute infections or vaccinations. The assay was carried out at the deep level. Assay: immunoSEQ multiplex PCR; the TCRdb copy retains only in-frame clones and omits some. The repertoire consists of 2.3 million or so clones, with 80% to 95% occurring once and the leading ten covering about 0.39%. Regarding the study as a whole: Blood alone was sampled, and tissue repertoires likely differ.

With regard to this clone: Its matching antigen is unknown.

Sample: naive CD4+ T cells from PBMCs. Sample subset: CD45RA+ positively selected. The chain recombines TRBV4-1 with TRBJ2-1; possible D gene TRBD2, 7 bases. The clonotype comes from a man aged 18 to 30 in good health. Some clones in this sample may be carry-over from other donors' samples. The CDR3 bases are TGCGCCAGCAGCCGAGGGGGGGGCGGCTCCTACAATGAGCAGTTCTTC. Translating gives CASSRGGGGSYNEQFF.